The 21 T cell receptor beta chains given below trace back to one sample, sequenced in a study of blood T cell repertoires in COVID-19 (dated by TCRdb to the early 2020s). Library preparation used the immunoSEQ multiplex PCR assay. TCRdb carries this immuneACCESS record with in-frame sequences only. Its versions omit some clonotypes, under half of them owing to an unresolved V gene in the studies checked, with the rest unexplained. This sample holds over 120,000 clones; nearly 80% were observed only once. Around 3.2% of the sample comes from the top ten. Specimen: PBMCs or T cells enriched from blood (not recorded which). Source of these receptors: a woman between 50 and 59 years old who had recovered from COVID-19.

In its sample, this clone was seen once. The chain uses TRBV18 and TRBJ2-1; D might be TRBD2 (5 bases). The CDR3 is made up of 16 amino acids. CDR1 KGHSH and CDR2 LQKENI come from the germline V gene. The V end lost 0 bases, the J end lost 0 bases, and 9 bases lay between the germline ends. For the CDR3, the DNA is TGTGCCAGCTCACCACCGACTACCCACTCCTACAATGAGCAGTTCTTC. This gives the protein CASSPPTTHSYNEQFF.

The rearrangement links TRBV7-8 to TRBJ1-1; the D is unclear. Germline values: CDR1 SGHVS, CDR2 FQNEAQ. CDR3 length: 13 amino acids. V was shortened by 4 bases and J by 0 bases, with 6 bases between the two germline ends. In nucleotides, the CDR3 is TGTGCCAGCAGCTCGACAATGAACACTGAAGCTTTCTTT. Residues: CASSSTMNTEAFF.

This clone was picked up a small number of times. The chain couples TRBV3-1 (or the pseudogene TRBV3-2) to TRBJ1-2; possibly TRBD1 for D (6 bases). V was shortened by 6 bases and J by 5 bases, with 10 bases between the two germline ends. The CDR3 length is 12 residues. Germline values: CDR1 LGHDT, CDR2 YNNKEL (reference sequence). CDR3 sequence (DNA): TGTGCCAGCAGGCTCACAGGGTATGGCTACACCTTC. It is translated as CASRLTGYGYTF.

This chain joins TRBV19 and TRBJ1-5; 7 bases fit TRBD1. Germline values: CDR1 LNHDA, CDR2 SQIVND (reference sequence). CDR3 length: 15 amino acids. With 5 bases clipped from V and 0 bases from J, the junction kept 4 bases outside the gene matches. CDR3 nucleotides: TGTGCCAGTAGTCCCCGGGACAGTAGCAATCAGCCCCAGCATTTT. Translated, it gives CASSPRDSSNQPQHF.

This chain connects TRBV13 to TRBJ2-7, with TRBD1 identical over 10 bases. The germline CDR1 and CDR2 sequences are PRHDT and FYEKMQ (reference sequence). V dropped 5 bases and J dropped 5; count of bases not matched to a gene: 6. The CDR3 runs 14 residues. For the CDR3, the DNA is TGTGCCAGCAGCATGACAGGGGGCGGCGACGAGCAGTACTTC. Translating it yields CASSMTGGGDEQYF.

This CDR3 is CSVERGSPNYGYTF. The CDR3 region has the DNA TGCAGCGTTGAAAGGGGGTCACCTAACTATGGCTACACCTTC. The rearrangement uses TRBV29-1 and TRBJ1-2; possibly TRBD1 for D (6 bases). V gave up 2 bases and J gave up 0 bases, with 10 bases separating them. The CDR3 is made up of 14 amino acids. Germline CDR1 reads SQVTM; CDR2 reads ANQGSEA.

The V call is TRBV5-1, the J call TRBJ2-5; 9 bases fit TRBD2. The J segment lost 1 base and the V segment lost 0 bases, leaving 4 bases of the junction unmatched. The germline V gene has CDR1 SGHRS and CDR2 YFSETQ. CDR3 size: 16 residues. CDR3 sequence: CASSLADSGGQETQYF. CDR3 bases: TGCGCCAGCAGCTTGGCAGATAGCGGGGGCCAAGAGACCCAGTACTTC. Full variable domain (missing parts from reference TRBV5-1 and TRBJ2-5): KAGVTQTPRYLIKTRGQQVTLSCSPISGHRSVSWYQQTPGQGLQFLFEYFSETQRNKGNFPGRFSGRQFSNSRSEMNVSTLELGDSALYLCASSLADSGGQETQYFGPGTRLLVL.

This clone has just a few counts. The rearrangement uses TRBV7-9 and TRBJ1-1; D is possibly TRBD1 (5 bases). The V end was cut by 3 bases, the J end by 7 bases, with 9 bases between. This CDR3 spans 12 amino acids. Germline CDR1 SEHNR, CDR2 FQNEAQ (reference sequence). CDR3 bases: TGTGCCAGCAGCTTCAGGGTAGGTGAAGCTTTCTTT. Translated, it gives CASSFRVGEAFF.

J is TRBJ2-2 and V is TRBV27; D not resolved. Between the trimmed V and J ends, which lost 8 bases and 1 base, there was a span of 14 bases. The CDR3 runs 15 residues. Germline values: CDR1 MNHEY, CDR2 SMNVEV (reference sequence). The chain's CDR3 is CASGTQVLNTGELFF. The CDR3 DNA reads TGTGCCAGCGGTACGCAGGTCCTGAACACCGGGGAGCTGTTTTTT.

The genes are TRBV21-1 and TRBJ2-2; TRBD1, the table's D call, lacks a check against the DNA. TRBV21-1 represents a pseudogene. This CDR3 region has 18 residues. CDR3 sequence reads: CASSLLRDRGPHTGELFF. CDR3 coding DNA: TGTGCCAGCAGCCTATTGAGGGACAGGGGGCCGCACACCGGGGAGCTGTTTTTT.

The V gene is TRBV19, the J gene TRBJ1-5; maybe TRBD1 (5 bases). Germline CDR1 reads LNHDA; CDR2 reads SQIVND (reference sequence). With 7 bases removed from V and 5 bases from J, the gap between germline ends came to 15 bases. The CDR3 sequence is 14 residues long. The CDR3 protein is CASTSPGGHQPQHF. The CDR3 nucleotides read TGTGCCAGTACCTCCCCCGGGGGACATCAGCCCCAGCATTTT.

The chain combines TRBV5-6 with TRBJ2-7, with TRBD2 matching 12 bases. The CDR3 covers 16 residues. Unmatched junction bases numbered 8, after V lost 0 bases and J lost 7 bases. The germline V gene encodes CDR1 SGHDT and CDR2 YYEEEE. The CDR3 DNA sequence: TGTGCCAGCAGCTTGGGACGACTAGCGGGAGTGGGTGAGCAGTACTTC. It is translated as CASSLGRLAGVGEQYF.

The chain is built from TRBV7-3 and TRBJ2-1; D uncertain. Germline V gives CDR1 SGHTA, CDR2 FQGTGA. Trimming took off 4 bases at V and 6 bases at J, with 10 bases between the two ends. This CDR3 has 13 residues. DNA of the CDR3: TGTGCCAGCAGCTCTACTTTCCTCAATGAGCAGTTCTTC. This sequence encodes CASSSTFLNEQFF.

CDR3 in amino acids: CASRVPRASGSYNEQFF. Written as DNA, the CDR3 is TGCGCCAGCAGGGTCCCCCGGGCTAGCGGGTCGTACAATGAGCAGTTCTTC. The chain links TRBV10-2 to TRBJ2-1, with TRBD2 identical over 8 bases. The junction had 14 bases not matched to a gene; V was cut back by 6 bases and J by 4 bases. Germline-derived CDR1 and CDR2 are WSHSY and SAAADI. The CDR3 spans 17 residues.

Worth noting for this clone: Other DNA sequences from this sample encode an identical CDR3 as well. The chain is built from TRBV18 and TRBJ1-1; tentative D call: TRBD1 (6 bases). Trimming removed 6 bases from V and 5 bases from J, with 19 bases in between. The CDR3 has 15 amino acids. Germline loops: CDR1 KGHSH, CDR2 LQKENI. The CDR3 protein is CASSSEGGARTEAFF. Here the CDR3 DNA reads TGTGCCAGCTCTTCAGAGGGGGGGGCGCGAACTGAAGCTTTCTTT.

V gene TRBV5-4 combines with J gene TRBJ2-7; 10 nucleotides align to TRBD2. The trim removed 4 bases at V and 1 base at J, leaving 8 bases unmatched. The CDR3 has 16 amino acids. Germline V gene lookup returns CDR1 SGHNT and CDR2 YYREEE (reference sequence). The DNA of the CDR3 is TGTGCCAGCAGCAGGGCTAGCGGGAGTTTTTCCTACGAGCAGTACTTC. It encodes CASSRASGSFSYEQYF. Using reference TRBV5-4 and TRBJ2-7 for the parts outside the CDR3, the full variable domain is ETGVTQSPTHLIKTRGQQVTLRCSSQSGHNTVSWYQQALGQGPQFIFQYYREEENGRGNFPPRFSGLQFPNYSSELNVNALELDDSALYLCASSRASGSFSYEQYFGPGTRLTVT.

The rearrangement links TRBV19 to TRBJ2-3; D is undetermined. The CDR3 runs to 15 residues. Per the germline V gene, CDR1 is LNHDA and CDR2 is SQIVND (reference sequence). V was trimmed by 0 bases and J by 3 bases, leaving 10 bases between them. CDR3 in DNA: TGTGCCAGTAGTATAGATGGCCTCCAGACAGATACGCAGTATTTT. This codes for CASSIDGLQTDTQYF.

The chain links TRBV5-1 to TRBJ2-7; possibly TRBD2 for D (7 bases). CDR3 length equals 15 residues. V lost 0 bases and J 2 bases, leaving 12 bases between the germline ends. Germline CDR1 and CDR2: SGHRS and YFSETQ. CDR3 amino acids: CASSLDQGRAYEQYF. CDR3 DNA: TGCGCCAGCAGCTTGGACCAGGGGAGGGCCTACGAGCAGTACTTC.

The sample holds a few counts of this clone. This chain connects TRBV15 to TRBJ2-7; D may be TRBD2 (5 bases). The germline CDR1 and CDR2 sequences are LNHNV and YYDKDF (reference sequence). This CDR3 has 16 residues. The germline V and J ends were trimmed by 1 base and 4 bases, with 17 bases remaining between them. This chain's CDR3 is CATSRGKQADLYEQYF. Here the CDR3 DNA reads TGTGCCACCAGCAGAGGAAAACAAGCGGACCTTTACGAGCAGTACTTC.

This clone has a handful of counts. This chain uses TRBV10-3 with TRBJ2-3; the match to TRBD2 covers 9 bases. V lost 10 bases, J lost 6 bases, and 11 bases stayed unmatched. Germline V lookup: CDR1 ENHRY, CDR2 SYGVKD. CDR3 size: 14 residues. The CDR3 DNA reads TGTGCCACGGCGGGGCGGGGGGGCGCCGATACGCAGTATTTT. This translates into CATAGRGGADTQYF.

The rearrangement joins TRBV21-1 to TRBJ1-1; the DNA was not used to check the table's D call, TRBD1. TRBV21-1 is a pseudogene locus. This CDR3 region has 15 residues. CDR3: CASSKLGRRLCEAFF. CDR3 nucleotides: TGTGCCAGCAGCAAATTGGGCAGGCGTCTTTGTGAAGCTTTCTTT.